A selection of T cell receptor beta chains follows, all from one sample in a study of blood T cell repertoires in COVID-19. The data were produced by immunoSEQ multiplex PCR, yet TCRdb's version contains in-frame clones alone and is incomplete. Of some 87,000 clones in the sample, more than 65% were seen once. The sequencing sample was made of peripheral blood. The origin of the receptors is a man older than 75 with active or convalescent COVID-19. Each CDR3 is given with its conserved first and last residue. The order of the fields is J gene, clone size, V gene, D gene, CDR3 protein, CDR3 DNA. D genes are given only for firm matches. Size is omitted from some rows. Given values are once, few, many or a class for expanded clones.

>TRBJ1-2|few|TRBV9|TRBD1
CASSTRTGAGFYGYTF
TGTGCCAGCAGCACACGGACAGGGGCCGGGTTTTATGGCTACACCTTC
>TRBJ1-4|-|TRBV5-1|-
CASPGGGTGHEKLFF
TGCGCCAGCCCCGGCGGGGGGACGGGTCATGAAAAACTGTTTTTT
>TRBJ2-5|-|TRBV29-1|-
CSVVGGPQETQYF
TGCAGCGTTGTTGGTGGGCCCCAAGAGACCCAGTACTTC
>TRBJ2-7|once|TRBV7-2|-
CASSLVQGPYEQYF
TGTGCCAGCAGCTTAGTCCAGGGGCCTTACGAGCAGTACTTC
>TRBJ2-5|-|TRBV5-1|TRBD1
CASGRRGQGTQETQYF
TGCGCCAGCGGTAGGCGGGGACAGGGGACACAAGAGACCCAGTACTTC
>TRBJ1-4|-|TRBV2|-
CASSEAFQGANEKLFF
TGTGCCAGCAGTGAAGCATTCCAGGGTGCTAATGAAAAACTGTTTTTT
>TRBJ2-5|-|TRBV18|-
CASSPAANQETQYF
TGTGCCAGCTCACCAGCCGCTAACCAAGAGACCCAGTACTTC
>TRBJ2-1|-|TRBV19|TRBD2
CASSPAAGGSYNEQFF
TGTGCCAGTAGTCCCGCCGCGGGGGGCTCCTACAATGAGCAGTTCTTC
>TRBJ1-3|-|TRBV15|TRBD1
CATTRGGTGNTIYF
TGTGCCACGACGCGAGGGGGCACTGGAAACACCATATATTTT
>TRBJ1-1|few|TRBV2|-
CASSSGLPDTEAFF
TGTGCCAGCAGTTCAGGACTCCCGGACACTGAAGCTTTCTTT
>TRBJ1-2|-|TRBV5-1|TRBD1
CASSLGDRVSDGYTF
TGCGCCAGCAGCTTGGGGGACAGGGTGTCCGATGGCTACACCTTC
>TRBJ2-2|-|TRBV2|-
CASIKGGVSTGELFF
TGTGCCAGCATCAAGGGGGGGGTGAGCACCGGGGAGCTGTTTTTT
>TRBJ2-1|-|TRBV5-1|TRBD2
CASSPTPRGAVDEQFF
TGCGCCAGCAGCCCCACCCCGCGGGGGGCGGTTGATGAGCAGTTCTTC
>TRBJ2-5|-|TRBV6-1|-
CASSENGLPETQYF
TGTGCCAGCAGTGAAAATGGACTCCCAGAGACCCAGTACTTC
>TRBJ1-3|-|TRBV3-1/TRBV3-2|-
CASSQSGNTIYF
TGTGCCAGCAGCCAGTCGGGTAACACCATATATTTT
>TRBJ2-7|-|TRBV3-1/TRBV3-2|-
CASSQDRLGGTGDEQYF
TGTGCCAGCAGCCAAGATAGGTTGGGGGGGACAGGAGACGAGCAGTACTTC